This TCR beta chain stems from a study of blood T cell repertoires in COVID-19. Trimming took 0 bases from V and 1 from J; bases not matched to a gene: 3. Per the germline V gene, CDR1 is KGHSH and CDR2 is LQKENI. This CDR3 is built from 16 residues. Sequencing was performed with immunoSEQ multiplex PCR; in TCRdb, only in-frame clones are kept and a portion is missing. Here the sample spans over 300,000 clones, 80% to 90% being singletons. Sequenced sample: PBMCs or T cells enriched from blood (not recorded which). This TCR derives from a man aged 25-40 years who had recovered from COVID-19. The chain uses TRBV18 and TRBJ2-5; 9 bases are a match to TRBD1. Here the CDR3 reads CASSPPKGQGQETQYF. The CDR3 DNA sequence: TGTGCCAGCTCACCACCGAAGGGACAGGGCCAAGAGACCCAGTACTTC.